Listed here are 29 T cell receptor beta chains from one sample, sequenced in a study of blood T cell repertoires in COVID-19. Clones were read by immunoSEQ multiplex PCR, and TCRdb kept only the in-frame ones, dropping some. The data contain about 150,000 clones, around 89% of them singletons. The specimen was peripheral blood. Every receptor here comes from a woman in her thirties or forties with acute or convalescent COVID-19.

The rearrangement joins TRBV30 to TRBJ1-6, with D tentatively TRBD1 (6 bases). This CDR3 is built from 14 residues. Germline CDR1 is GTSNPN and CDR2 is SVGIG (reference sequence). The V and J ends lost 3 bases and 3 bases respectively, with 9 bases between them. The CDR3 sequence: CAWRQGHYNSPLHF. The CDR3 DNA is TGTGCCTGGAGACAGGGACACTATAATTCACCCCTCCACTTT.

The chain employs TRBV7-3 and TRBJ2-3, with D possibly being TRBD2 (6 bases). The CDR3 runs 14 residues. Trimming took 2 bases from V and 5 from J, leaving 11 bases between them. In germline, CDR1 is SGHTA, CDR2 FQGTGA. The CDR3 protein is CASSLRGSKDTQYF. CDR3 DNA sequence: TGTGCCAGCAGCTTACGGGGGTCTAAAGATACGCAGTATTTT.

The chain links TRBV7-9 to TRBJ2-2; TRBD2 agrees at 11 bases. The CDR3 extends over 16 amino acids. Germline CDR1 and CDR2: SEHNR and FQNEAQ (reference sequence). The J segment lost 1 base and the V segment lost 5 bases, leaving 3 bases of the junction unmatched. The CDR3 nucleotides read TGTGCCAGCAGCCGGACTAGCGGGCAGAACACCGGGGAGCTGTTTTTT. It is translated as CASSRTSGQNTGELFF. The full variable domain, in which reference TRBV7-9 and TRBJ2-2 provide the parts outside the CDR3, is DTGVSQNPRHKITKRGQNVTFRCDPISEHNRLYWYRQTLGQGPEFLTYFQNEAQLEKSRLLSDRFSAERPKGSFSTLEIQRTEQGDSAMYLCASSRTSGQNTGELFFGEGSRLTVL.

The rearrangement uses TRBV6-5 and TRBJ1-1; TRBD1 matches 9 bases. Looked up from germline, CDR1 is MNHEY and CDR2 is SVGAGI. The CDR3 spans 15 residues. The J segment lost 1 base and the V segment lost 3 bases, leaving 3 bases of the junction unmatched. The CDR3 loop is CASSYGGQGNTEAFF. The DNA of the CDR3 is TGTGCCAGCAGTTATGGGGGACAGGGGAACACTGAAGCTTTCTTT.

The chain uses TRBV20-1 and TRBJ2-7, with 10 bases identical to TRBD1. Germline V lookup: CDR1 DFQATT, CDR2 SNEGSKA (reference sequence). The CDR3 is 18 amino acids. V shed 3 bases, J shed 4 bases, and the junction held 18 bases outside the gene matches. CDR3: CSASLGRIGGTGDYEQYF. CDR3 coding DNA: TGCAGTGCTAGTCTCGGTCGTATCGGGGGGACAGGGGATTACGAGCAGTACTTC.

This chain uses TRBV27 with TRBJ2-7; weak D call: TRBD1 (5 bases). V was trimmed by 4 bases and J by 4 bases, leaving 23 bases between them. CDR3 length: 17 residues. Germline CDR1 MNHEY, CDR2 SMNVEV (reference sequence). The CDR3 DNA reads TGTGCCAGCAGTTCGAAATGGGTCTACAGGAACCTTTACGAGCAGTACTTC. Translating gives CASSSKWVYRNLYEQYF.

CDR3 nucleotides: TGTGCCACCCAGGAGGGGTCCACTGAAGCTTTCTTT. Amino acid sequence: CATQEGSTEAFF. This chain links TRBV10-3 with TRBJ1-1, with D possibly TRBD1 on 5 matching bases. V lost 10 bases and J lost 4, with 13 bases in between. The CDR3 contains 12 residues. Germline loops: CDR1 ENHRY, CDR2 SYGVKD.

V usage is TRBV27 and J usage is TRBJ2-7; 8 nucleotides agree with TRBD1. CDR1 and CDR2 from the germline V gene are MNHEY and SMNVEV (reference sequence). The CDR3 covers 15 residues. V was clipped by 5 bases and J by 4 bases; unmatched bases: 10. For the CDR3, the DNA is TGTGCCAGCAGTACCCTGACAGGGGTGATTTACGAGCAGTACTTC. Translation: CASSTLTGVIYEQYF.

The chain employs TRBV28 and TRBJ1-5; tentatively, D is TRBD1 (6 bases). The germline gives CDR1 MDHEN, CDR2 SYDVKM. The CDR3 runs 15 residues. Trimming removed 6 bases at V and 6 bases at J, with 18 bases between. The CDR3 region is CASSEPGGGGQPQHF. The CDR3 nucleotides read TGTGCCAGCAGCGAACCGGGAGGGGGAGGTCAGCCCCAGCATTTT.

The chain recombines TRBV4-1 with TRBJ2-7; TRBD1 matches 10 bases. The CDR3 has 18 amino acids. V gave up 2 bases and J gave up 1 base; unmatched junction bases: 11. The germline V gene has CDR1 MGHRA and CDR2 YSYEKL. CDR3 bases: TGCGCCAGCAGCCAAAAGTTGACCGGGACAGGGGATTCCTACGAGCAGTACTTC. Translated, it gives CASSQKLTGTGDSYEQYF.

The CDR3 is CASSTQGDGEAFF. The CDR3 nucleotides are TGCGCCAGCAGCACACAGGGGGACGGGGAAGCTTTCTTT. The chain carries TRBV5-1 and TRBJ1-1; 8 bases agree with TRBD1. The CDR3 is 13 residues long. Germline-derived CDR1 and CDR2 are SGHRS and YFSETQ. The V segment lost 4 bases and the J segment 8 bases; nucleotides outside the gene matches: 7.

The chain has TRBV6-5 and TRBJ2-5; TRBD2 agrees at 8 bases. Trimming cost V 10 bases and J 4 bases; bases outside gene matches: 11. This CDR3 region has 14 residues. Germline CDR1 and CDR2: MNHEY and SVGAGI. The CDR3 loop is CATRAGVTGETQYF. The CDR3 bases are TGTGCCACCCGAGCGGGAGTTACGGGAGAGACCCAGTACTTC.

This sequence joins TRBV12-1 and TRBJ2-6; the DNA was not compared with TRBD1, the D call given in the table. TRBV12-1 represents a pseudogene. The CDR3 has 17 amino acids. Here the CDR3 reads CASSAAGQCSGANVLTF. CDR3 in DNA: TGTGCCAGCAGCGCCGCGGGACAGTGCTCTGGGGCCAACGTCCTGACTTTC.

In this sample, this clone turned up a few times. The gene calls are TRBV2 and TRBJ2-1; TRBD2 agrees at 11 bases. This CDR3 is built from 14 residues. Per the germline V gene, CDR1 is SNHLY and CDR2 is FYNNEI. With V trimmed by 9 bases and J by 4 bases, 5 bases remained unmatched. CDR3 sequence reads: CASRRLAGYNEQFF. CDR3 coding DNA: TGTGCCAGTCGAAGACTAGCGGGGTACAATGAGCAGTTCTTC.

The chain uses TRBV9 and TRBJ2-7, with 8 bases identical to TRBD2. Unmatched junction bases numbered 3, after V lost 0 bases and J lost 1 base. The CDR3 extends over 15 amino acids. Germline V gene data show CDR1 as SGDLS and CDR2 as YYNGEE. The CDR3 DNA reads TGTGCCAGCAGCGTAGGTCGGGAGGGATCCTACGAGCAGTACTTC. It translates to CASSVGREGSYEQYF.

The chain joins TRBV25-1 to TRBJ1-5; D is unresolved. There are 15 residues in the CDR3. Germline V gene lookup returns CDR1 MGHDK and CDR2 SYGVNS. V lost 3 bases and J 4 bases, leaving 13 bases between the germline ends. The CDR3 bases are TGTGCCAGCAGTGAGTCAGGCCTGATAAATCAGCCCCAGCATTTT. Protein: CASSESGLINQPQHF.

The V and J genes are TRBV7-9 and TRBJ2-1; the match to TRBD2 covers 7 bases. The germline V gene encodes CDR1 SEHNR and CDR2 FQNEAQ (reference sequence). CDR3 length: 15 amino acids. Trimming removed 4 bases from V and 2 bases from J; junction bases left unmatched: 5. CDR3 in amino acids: CASSYPSGTYNEQFF. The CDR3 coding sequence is TGTGCCAGCAGCTATCCTAGCGGAACCTACAATGAGCAGTTCTTC.

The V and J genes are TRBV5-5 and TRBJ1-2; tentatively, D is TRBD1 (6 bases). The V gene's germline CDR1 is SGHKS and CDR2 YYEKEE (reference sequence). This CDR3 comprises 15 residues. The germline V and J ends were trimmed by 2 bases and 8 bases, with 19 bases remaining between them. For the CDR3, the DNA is TGTGCCAGCAGCTTTTATCCGGGACACCTCTCCGGCTACACCTTC. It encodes CASSFYPGHLSGYTF.

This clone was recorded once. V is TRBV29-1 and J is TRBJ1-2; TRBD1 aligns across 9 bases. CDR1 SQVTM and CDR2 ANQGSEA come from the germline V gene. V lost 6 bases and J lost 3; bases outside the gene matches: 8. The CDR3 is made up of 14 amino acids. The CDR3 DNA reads TGCAGCGTCGTAGACAGGGGGTCGGACTATGGCTACACCTTC. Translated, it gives CSVVDRGSDYGYTF.

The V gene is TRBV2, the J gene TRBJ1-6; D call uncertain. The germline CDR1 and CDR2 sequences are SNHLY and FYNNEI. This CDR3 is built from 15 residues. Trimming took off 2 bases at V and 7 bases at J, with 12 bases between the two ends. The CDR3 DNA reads TGTGCCAGCAGTGAATTTGGCGCAGCGAATTCACCCCTCCACTTT. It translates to CASSEFGAANSPLHF.

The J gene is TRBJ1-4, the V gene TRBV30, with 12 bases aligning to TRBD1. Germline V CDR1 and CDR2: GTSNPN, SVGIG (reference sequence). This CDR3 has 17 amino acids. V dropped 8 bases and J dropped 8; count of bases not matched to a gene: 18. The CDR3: CATKAGQGASEFEKLFF. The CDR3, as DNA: TGTGCCACCAAGGCGGGACAGGGGGCGTCGGAGTTCGAAAAACTGTTTTTT.

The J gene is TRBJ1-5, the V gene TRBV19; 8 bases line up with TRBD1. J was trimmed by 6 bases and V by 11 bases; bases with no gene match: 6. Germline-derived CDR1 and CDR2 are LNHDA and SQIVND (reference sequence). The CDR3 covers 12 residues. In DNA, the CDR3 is TGTGCCGGGGGGACAGGATCTCAGCCCCAGCATTTT. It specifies CAGGTGSQPQHF.

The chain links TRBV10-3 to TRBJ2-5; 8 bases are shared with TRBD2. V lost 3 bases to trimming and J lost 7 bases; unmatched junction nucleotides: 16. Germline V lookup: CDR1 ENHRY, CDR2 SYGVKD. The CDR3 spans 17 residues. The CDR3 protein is CAISETSSSGSEGTQYF. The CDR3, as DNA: TGTGCCATCAGTGAAACCTCTTCCAGCGGGAGCGAGGGGACCCAGTACTTC.

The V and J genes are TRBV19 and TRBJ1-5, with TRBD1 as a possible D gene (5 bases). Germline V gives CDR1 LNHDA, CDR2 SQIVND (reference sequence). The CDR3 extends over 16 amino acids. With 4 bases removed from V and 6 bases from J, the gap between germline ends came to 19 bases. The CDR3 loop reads CASSTQTGTGGQPQHF. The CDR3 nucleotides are TGTGCCAGTAGTACACAAACCGGGACGGGAGGTCAGCCCCAGCATTTT.

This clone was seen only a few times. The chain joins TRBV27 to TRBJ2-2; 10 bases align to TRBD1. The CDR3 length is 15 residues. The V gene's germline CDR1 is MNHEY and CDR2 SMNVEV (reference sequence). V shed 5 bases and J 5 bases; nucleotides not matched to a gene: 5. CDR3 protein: CASSNRQGATGELFF. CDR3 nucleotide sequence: TGTGCCAGCAGTAATAGACAGGGGGCAACCGGGGAGCTGTTTTTT.

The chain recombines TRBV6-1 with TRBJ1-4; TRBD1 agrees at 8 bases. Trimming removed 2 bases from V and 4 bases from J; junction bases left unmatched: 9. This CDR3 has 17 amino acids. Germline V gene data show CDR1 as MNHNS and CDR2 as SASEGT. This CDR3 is CASSEPVDREVNEKLFF. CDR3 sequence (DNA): TGTGCCAGCAGTGAACCGGTGGACAGGGAAGTTAATGAAAAACTGTTTTTT.

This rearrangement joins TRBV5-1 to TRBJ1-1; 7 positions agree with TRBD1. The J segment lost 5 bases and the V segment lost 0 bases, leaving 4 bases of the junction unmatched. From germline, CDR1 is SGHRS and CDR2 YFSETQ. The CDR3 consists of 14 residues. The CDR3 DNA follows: TGCGCCAGCAGCTTGGGAGGGGGCCGGACTGAAGCTTTCTTT. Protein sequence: CASSLGGGRTEAFF.

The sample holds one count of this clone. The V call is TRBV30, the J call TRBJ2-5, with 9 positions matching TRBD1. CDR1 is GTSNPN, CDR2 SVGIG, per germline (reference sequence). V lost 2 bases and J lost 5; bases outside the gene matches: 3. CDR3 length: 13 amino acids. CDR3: CAWSLGQGETQYF. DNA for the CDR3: TGTGCCTGGAGTTTAGGACAGGGGGAGACCCAGTACTTC.

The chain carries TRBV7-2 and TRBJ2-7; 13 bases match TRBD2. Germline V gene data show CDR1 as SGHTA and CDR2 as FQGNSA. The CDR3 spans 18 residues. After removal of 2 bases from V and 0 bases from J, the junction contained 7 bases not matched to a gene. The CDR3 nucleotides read TGTGCCAGCAGCTTAAGGACTAGCGGGAGCCCTAGCTCCTACGAGCAGTACTTC. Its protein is CASSLRTSGSPSSYEQYF.